This is a list of T cell receptor beta chains from one sample in a study of CD8 T cells in Susac syndrome. MiXCR, applied by TCRdb to the immunoSEQ multiplex PCR reads, yields one record per CDR3 protein. Found here are hundreds of thousands of distinct CDR3 sequences, approximately 85% of them singletons; the top ten hold roughly 0.21%. The source material was CD8+ T cells from PBMCs. Receptors originate from a human donor with multiple sclerosis. The CDR3 runs from the conserved cysteine through the conserved F or W. Fields, in order: J gene, D gene, V gene, clone size, CDR3 protein, CDR3 DNA. D genes are given only for firm matches. Where a row states a size, it is once, few, many or the class of an expanded clone; other rows omit it.

j_call: TRBJ2-1
d_call: TRBD2
v_call: TRBV10-3
clone_size: .
cdr3_aa: CAIRGLAGGPPISYNEQFF
cdr3_nt: TGTGCCATCAGGGGACTAGCGGGAGGACCCCCCATCTCCTACAATGAGCAGTTCTTC

j_call: TRBJ2-1
d_call: TRBD2
v_call: TRBV9
clone_size: .
cdr3_aa: CASSVAPSSGSSNEQFF
cdr3_nt: TGTGCCAGCAGCGTAGCTCCCTCCAGCGGGAGTTCCAATGAGCAGTTCTTC

j_call: TRBJ2-1
d_call: TRBD1
v_call: TRBV6-2/TRBV6-3
clone_size: .
cdr3_aa: CASSYTRQGLRDEQFF
cdr3_nt: TGTGCCAGCAGTTACACCCGACAGGGCTTGAGGGATGAGCAGTTCTTC

j_call: TRBJ2-7
d_call: .
v_call: TRBV27
clone_size: .
cdr3_aa: CASSFRPGLYEQYF
cdr3_nt: TGTGCCAGCAGTTTCAGGCCCGGCCTCTACGAGCAGTACTTC

j_call: TRBJ1-1
d_call: TRBD1
v_call: TRBV19
clone_size: .
cdr3_aa: CASSIRDSLNTEAFF
cdr3_nt: TGTGCCAGTAGTATCCGGGACAGCCTGAACACTGAAGCTTTCTTT

j_call: TRBJ2-1
d_call: .
v_call: TRBV20-1
clone_size: .
cdr3_aa: CSVRASYYNEQFF
cdr3_nt: TGCAGTGTCAGGGCCTCATACTACAATGAGCAGTTCTTC

j_call: TRBJ2-1
d_call: TRBD1
v_call: TRBV20-1
clone_size: few
cdr3_aa: CSAPAGQGTPNEQFF
cdr3_nt: TGCAGTGCCCCCGCGGGACAGGGTACCCCCAATGAGCAGTTCTTC

j_call: TRBJ1-5
d_call: .
v_call: TRBV7-9
clone_size: .
cdr3_aa: CASSLGGGYSNQPQHF
cdr3_nt: TGTGCCAGCAGCTTGGGTGGGGGCTATAGCAATCAGCCCCAGCATTTT

j_call: TRBJ1-2
d_call: .
v_call: TRBV27
clone_size: .
cdr3_aa: CASSLIGGEQVGYTF
cdr3_nt: TGTGCCAGCAGTTTAATCGGTGGCGAGCAGGTTGGCTACACCTTC

j_call: TRBJ1-1
d_call: .
v_call: TRBV4-1
clone_size: .
cdr3_aa: CASSQGGRIMNTEAFF
cdr3_nt: TGCGCCAGCAGCCAAGGAGGGAGGATAATGAACACTGAAGCTTTCTTT

j_call: TRBJ2-1
d_call: .
v_call: TRBV29-1
clone_size: .
cdr3_aa: CSVEDGGGGYNEQFF
cdr3_nt: TGCAGCGTTGAAGACGGGGGAGGGGGTTACAATGAGCAGTTCTTC

j_call: TRBJ2-3
d_call: TRBD2
v_call: TRBV19
clone_size: once
cdr3_aa: CASALAGLIDTQYF
cdr3_nt: TGTGCCAGCGCACTAGCGGGACTAATAGATACGCAGTATTTT

j_call: TRBJ1-2
d_call: .
v_call: TRBV13
clone_size: .
cdr3_aa: CASSFGTRTYGYTF
cdr3_nt: TGTGCCAGCAGCTTTGGGACAAGGACCTATGGCTACACCTTC

j_call: TRBJ2-1
d_call: .
v_call: TRBV30
clone_size: .
cdr3_aa: CAWSVAREAFF
cdr3_nt: TGTGCCTGGAGTGTTGCCAGGGAGGCGTTCTTC

j_call: TRBJ2-7
d_call: TRBD1
v_call: TRBV4-1
clone_size: .
cdr3_aa: CASSQVKQGGYEQYF
cdr3_nt: TGCGCCAGCAGCCAAGTGAAACAGGGGGGCTACGAGCAGTACTTC

j_call: TRBJ1-1
d_call: .
v_call: TRBV9
clone_size: .
cdr3_aa: CASSVGASSRNTEAFF
cdr3_nt: TGTGCCAGCAGCGTTGGGGCCTCTTCTAGGAACACTGAAGCTTTCTTT

j_call: TRBJ2-3
d_call: TRBD2
v_call: TRBV6-6
clone_size: few
cdr3_aa: CASSYGLAGTDTQYF
cdr3_nt: TGTGCCAGCAGTTACGGCCTAGCGGGCACAGATACGCAGTATTTT